A selection of T cell receptor beta chains follows, all from one sample in a study of blood T cell repertoires in COVID-19. Data came from immunoSEQ multiplex PCR; TCRdb stores just in-frame clones and leaves some out. The sample contains roughly 52,000 clones, about 87% of which appear only once. Sequenced material: peripheral blood. All receptors come from a man aged 50 or older with acute or convalescent COVID-19. Both conserved end residues are part of each CDR3. The D gene is left open where the match is weak. Clone size is shown for a subset of rows, as once, few, many or a class of expanded clone.

>TRBV30|NA|NA|TRBJ1-2
CAWSHLTSFYTF
TGTGCCTGGAGTCATCTGACATCCTTCTACACCTTC
>TRBV9|NA|TRBD1|TRBJ1-6
CASSVAQGTGGGSPLHF
TGTGCCAGCAGCGTAGCCCAAGGGACAGGGGGAGGGTCACCCCTCCACTTT
>TRBV5-1|NA|TRBD1|TRBJ1-1
CASSFTGGVNTEAFF
TGCGCCAGCAGCTTCACAGGGGGGGTGAACACTGAAGCTTTCTTT
>TRBV2|NA|NA|TRBJ2-5
CASSLDQGSETQYF
TGTGCCAGCAGCCTCGACCAGGGGTCGGAGACCCAGTACTTC
>TRBV10-3|once|TRBD2|TRBJ2-2
CAITATSANTGELFF
TGTGCCATCACCGCGACTAGCGCCAACACCGGGGAGCTGTTTTTT
>TRBV4-1|NA|NA|TRBJ2-5
CASSQETPRETQYF
TGCGCCAGCAGCCAAGAGACTCCAAGAGAGACCCAGTACTTC
>TRBV10-3|NA|NA|TRBJ1-6
CAISYTTGDSPLHF
TGTGCCATCAGTTATACGACAGGCGATTCACCCCTCCACTTT
>TRBV11-3|NA|TRBD2|TRBJ2-3
CASSPTSGQDTQYF
TGTGCCAGCAGCCCGACTAGCGGTCAAGATACGCAGTATTTT
>TRBV27|NA|TRBD1|TRBJ1-2
CASGSSGQGHGYTF
TGTGCCAGCGGCTCCTCGGGACAGGGCCATGGCTACACCTTC
>TRBV3-1/TRBV3-2|NA|TRBD2|TRBJ2-5
CASSQGILASETQYF
TGTGCCAGCAGCCAAGGTATACTAGCGAGTGAGACCCAGTACTTC
>TRBV5-6|once|TRBD1|TRBJ1-2
CASREIDRDFYAYGYTF
TGTGCCAGCAGGGAAATTGACAGGGATTTTTATGCGTATGGCTACACCTTC